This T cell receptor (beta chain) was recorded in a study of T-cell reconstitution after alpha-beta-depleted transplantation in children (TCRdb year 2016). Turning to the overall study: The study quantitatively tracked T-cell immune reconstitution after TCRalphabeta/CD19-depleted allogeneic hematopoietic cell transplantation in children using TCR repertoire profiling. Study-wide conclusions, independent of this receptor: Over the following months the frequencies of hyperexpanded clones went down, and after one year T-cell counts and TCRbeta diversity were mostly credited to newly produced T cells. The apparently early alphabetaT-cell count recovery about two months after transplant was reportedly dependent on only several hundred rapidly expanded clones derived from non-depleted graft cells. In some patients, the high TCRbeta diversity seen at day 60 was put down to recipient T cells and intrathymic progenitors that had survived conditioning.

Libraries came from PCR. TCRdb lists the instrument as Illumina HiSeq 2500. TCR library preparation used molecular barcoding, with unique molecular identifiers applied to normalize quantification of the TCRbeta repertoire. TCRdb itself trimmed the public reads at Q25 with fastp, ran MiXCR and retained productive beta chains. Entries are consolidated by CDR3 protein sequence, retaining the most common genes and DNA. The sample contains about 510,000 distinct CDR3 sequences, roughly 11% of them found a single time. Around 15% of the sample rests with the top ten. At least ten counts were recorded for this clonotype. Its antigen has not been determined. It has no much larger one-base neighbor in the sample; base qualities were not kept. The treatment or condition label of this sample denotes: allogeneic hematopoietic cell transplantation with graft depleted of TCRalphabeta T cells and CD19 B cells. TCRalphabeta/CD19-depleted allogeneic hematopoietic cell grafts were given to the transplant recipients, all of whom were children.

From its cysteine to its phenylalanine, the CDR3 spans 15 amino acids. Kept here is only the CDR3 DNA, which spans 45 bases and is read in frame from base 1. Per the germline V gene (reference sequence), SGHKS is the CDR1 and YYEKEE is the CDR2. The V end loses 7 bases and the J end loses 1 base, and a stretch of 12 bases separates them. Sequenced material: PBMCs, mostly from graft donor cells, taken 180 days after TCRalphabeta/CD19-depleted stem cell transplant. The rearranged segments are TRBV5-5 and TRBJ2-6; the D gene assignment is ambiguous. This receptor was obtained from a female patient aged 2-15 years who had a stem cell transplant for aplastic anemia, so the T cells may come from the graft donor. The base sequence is TGTGCCAGCGAAACAAGGAATTCTGGGGCCAACGTCCTGACTTTC. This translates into CASETRNSGANVLTF.